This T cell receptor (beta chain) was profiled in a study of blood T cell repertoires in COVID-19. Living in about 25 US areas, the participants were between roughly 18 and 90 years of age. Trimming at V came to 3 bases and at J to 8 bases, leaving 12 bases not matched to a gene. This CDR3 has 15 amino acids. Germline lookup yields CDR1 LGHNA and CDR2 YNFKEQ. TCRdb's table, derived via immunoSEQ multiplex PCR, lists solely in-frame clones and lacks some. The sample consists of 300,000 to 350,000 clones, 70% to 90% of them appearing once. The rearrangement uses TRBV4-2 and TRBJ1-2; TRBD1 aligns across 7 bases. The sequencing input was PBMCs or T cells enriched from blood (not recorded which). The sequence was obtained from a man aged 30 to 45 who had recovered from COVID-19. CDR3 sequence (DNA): TGTGCCAGCAGCCAGAACGACAGGGTAGATTGGGGCTACACCTTC. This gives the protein CASSQNDRVDWGYTF.